The 3 T cell receptor beta chains listed next were all sequenced from one sample in a study of CD8 T cells in ankylosing spondylitis (dated by TCRdb to between 2016 and 2019). The library was built by means of 5' RACE. These reads were obtained on an Illumina HiSeq 2500. Clones were called with MiXCR by TCRdb after fastp trimmed the public reads at Q25, and only in-frame beta chains were retained. Merged by CDR3 protein, the rows form single entries marked with the most common genes and DNA. The sample table holds around 150,000 distinct CDR3 sequences, of which about a sixth were seen once. The ten most abundant clones make up approximately 8% of the sample. Sequenced: blood, either unsorted or a sorted T cell fraction (not recorded which). The receptors stem from a male donor with ankylosing spondylitis or in good health (not recorded which).

The chain employs TRBV10-3 and TRBJ1-5; tentative D call: TRBD1 (5 bases). CDR1 is ENHRY and CDR2 is SYGVKD in the germline V gene. CDR3 length: 12 residues. V was cut by 4 bases and J by 7 bases, with 8 bases left in between. CDR3 nucleotides: TGTGCCATCAGTGGGGGGGAGCAGCCCCAGCATTTT. This codes for CAISGGEQPQHF.

This clonotype showed up many times. This rearrangement joins TRBV5-1 to TRBJ2-2; TRBD1 matches at 7 bases. This CDR3 is 15 amino acids long. Germline values: CDR1 SGHRS, CDR2 YFSETQ. After removal of 1 base from V and 3 bases from J, the junction contained 3 bases not matched to a gene. CDR3 DNA: TGCGCCAGCAGCTTGATTCAGGGGGACACCGGGGAGCTGTTTTTT. Translation: CASSLIQGDTGELFF. The complete variable domain, with remaining parts taken from reference TRBV5-1 and TRBJ2-2, reads KAGVTQTPRYLIKTRGQQVTLSCSPISGHRSVSWYQQTPGQGLQFLFEYFSETQRNKGNFPGRFSGRQFSNSRSEMNVSTLELGDSALYLCASSLIQGDTGELFFGEGSRLTVL.

There are many counts of this clonotype. This rearrangement joins TRBV4-1 to TRBJ2-2; D is perhaps TRBD2 (5 bases). The CDR3 loop spans 16 amino acids. Germline V lookup: CDR1 MGHRA, CDR2 YSYEKL. Trimming took 2 bases from V and 1 from J, leaving 11 bases between them. CDR3 amino acids: CASSQQDSKNTGELFF. CDR3 nucleotide sequence: TGCGCCAGCAGCCAACAGGACTCTAAGAACACCGGGGAGCTGTTTTTT.